This passage covers 10 T cell receptor beta chains from one sample sequenced in a study of response to subunit inactivated influenza vaccine. Each CDR3 protein is one row after TCRdb ran MiXCR on the RT-PCR reads. Of around 190,000 distinct CDR3 sequences in the sample, around 9% are singletons; the top ten hold roughly 11%. Specimen: non-naive T cells sorted from PBMCs, collected on the day of vaccination. All receptors derive from a man aged 50 to 60 who received an inactivated influenza vaccine.

The V and J genes are TRBV5-1 and TRBJ2-5, with 10 bases identical to TRBD2. The CDR3 runs to 18 residues. With V trimmed by 0 bases and J by 2 bases, 10 bases remained unmatched. Germline V CDR1 and CDR2: SGHRS, YFSETQ. The CDR3: CASSLVASGSGRQETQYF. The CDR3 DNA follows: TGCGCCAGCAGCTTGGTGGCTAGCGGGAGCGGACGTCAAGAGACCCAGTACTTC.

The chain recombines TRBV3-1 with TRBJ2-2; 11 nucleotides align to TRBD1. V gave up 7 bases and J gave up 6 bases; unmatched junction bases: 13. The CDR3 covers 17 residues. Germline values: CDR1 LGHDT, CDR2 YNNKEL (reference sequence). The DNA of the CDR3 is TGTGCCAGCACCCCCTTAGGACAGGGGGCTTGGTCCGGGGAGCTGTTTTTT. Translated: CASTPLGQGAWSGELFF.

The genes are TRBV5-6 and TRBJ2-5; weak D call: TRBD1 (6 bases). The V and J ends lost 3 bases and 2 bases respectively, with 11 bases between them. Germline CDR1 SGHDT, CDR2 YYEEEE. This CDR3 has 14 residues. As DNA, the CDR3 is TGTGCCAGCAGCTGGGGGACAAAACAAGAGACCCAGTACTTC. It specifies CASSWGTKQETQYF.

This clonotype has a handful of counts. The junction departs from germline at one end; a sequencing error may be responsible. This chain uses TRBV7-2 with TRBJ1-4; TRBD1 agrees at 7 bases. The germline V gene encodes CDR1 SGHTA and CDR2 FQGNSA. This CDR3 is 14 amino acids long. The CDR3 DNA sequence: TGTGCCAGCAGCTTAGAACAGGGGAATGGAAAACTGTTTTTT. Its translation: CASSLEQGNGKLFF.

The chain uses TRBV7-2 and TRBJ1-2, with TRBD1 identical over 9 bases. CDR1 and CDR2 from the germline V gene are SGHTA and FQGNSA. J lost 4 bases, V lost 4 bases, and 7 bases had no gene match. CDR3 length: 15 amino acids. CDR3 residues: CASSSTGGVRYGYTF. DNA for the CDR3: TGTGCCAGCAGCTCTACAGGGGGCGTGCGCTATGGCTACACCTTC.

The rearrangement links TRBV4-1 to TRBJ2-7; 9 nucleotides line up with TRBD1. The CDR3 contains 14 residues. V lost 1 base and J lost 9; bases outside the gene matches: 7. Germline loops: CDR1 MGHRA, CDR2 YSYEKL. This CDR3 is CASSQVGTGWGQYF. For the CDR3, the DNA is TGCGCCAGCAGCCAAGTTGGGACAGGGTGGGGGCAGTACTTC.

This chain connects TRBV29-1 to TRBJ2-1, with a weak D call TRBD1 (6 bases). Trimming removed 3 bases at V and 7 bases at J, with 16 bases between. CDR1 is SQVTM, CDR2 ANQGSEA, per germline. The CDR3 loop spans 14 amino acids. CDR3 DNA: TGCAGCGTTGAGGGGCAGGGGCAGTTGAATGAGCAGTTCTTC. Amino acid sequence: CSVEGQGQLNEQFF.

This chain links TRBV6-5 with TRBJ2-5; TRBD1 matches 7 bases. Trimming took 0 bases from V and 5 from J; bases not matched to a gene: 3. This CDR3 is 14 amino acids long. Germline CDR1 MNHEY, CDR2 SVGAGI. For the CDR3, the DNA is TGTGCCAGCAGTTACTCCGGGACAGCGGAGACCCAGTACTTC. Its translation is CASSYSGTAETQYF.

V is TRBV5-5 and J is TRBJ2-7, with D tentatively TRBD2 (5 bases). CDR3 length equals 13 residues. Trimming left V 6 bases short and J 2 bases short, with 12 bases between. Germline V gene lookup returns CDR1 SGHKS and CDR2 YYEKEE (reference sequence). The CDR3 spells CASKSGSAYEQYF. The CDR3 DNA follows: TGTGCCAGCAAGTCGGGGTCAGCCTACGAGCAGTACTTC. The entire variable domain, with the rest obtained from reference TRBV5-5 and TRBJ2-7, is as follows: DAGVTQSPTHLIKTRGQQVTLRCSPISGHKSVSWYQQVLGQGPQFIFQYYEKEERGRGNFPDRFSARQFPNYSSELNVNALLLGDSALYLCASKSGSAYEQYFGPGTRLTVT.

This sequence joins TRBV11-3 and TRBJ2-1, with D uncertain. CDR3 size: 14 residues. CDR1 is SGHNT, CDR2 YENEEA, per germline. V was trimmed by 5 bases and J by 8 bases, leaving 16 bases between them. CDR3 sequence (DNA): TGTGCCAGCAGCCATCACGAGGTCAGCGATGAGCAGTTCTTC. Residues: CASSHHEVSDEQFF.